This T cell receptor beta chain was recovered during a study of beta chain features in type 1 diabetes (dated 2018 in TCRdb). Broadly, across the study: No differences in mean age, gender distribution, total cell number or subset yield were found between patients and healthy donors. A total of 85 million to 140 million sorted cells were examined across all samples, and a strong correlation was observed between cell number per subset and RNA yield. In the study, recently diagnosed type 1 diabetes patients and matched healthy donors were compared on the TCRB repertoires of their sorted circulating CD4+ T cell subsets. Naive and central memory subsets were obtained from all 30 or so donors, but regulatory and stem cell-like memory subsets were isolated from only 8 patients and about eight healthy donors.

The entire amount of isolated RNA was reverse transcribed using the High Capacity cDNA Reverse Transcription Kit, so the sequenced TCRB transcripts were expressed ones. Deep immunoSEQ sequencing was performed on naive, central memory and regulatory T cell samples, with an average of around 3.4 million total reads per sample. Sorted cells were lysed in RLT buffer and RNA was extracted with DNase-treated RNeasy Micro or Mini kits, depending on cell number. Each cell subset was processed on its own to prevent cross-contamination, while patient and healthy donor samples were processed together. Using the immunoSEQ multiplex PCR, TCRB sequences were amplified from cDNA into 87-bp fragments spanning the CDR3 region. Sequencing of the amplicons was done on the Illumina HiSeq platform. From the authors' description of their analysis: PCR bias was corrected computationally using synthetic template baselines, and reads within Hamming distance 2 were collapsed, with unmergeable singletons discarded. By aligning reads against IMGT, V, D and J genes, CDR3 length, and insertions or deletions at six rearrangement sites were assigned. Within each subset, clonotype counts were normalized to the number of sorted cells before true diversity and Gini coefficients were calculated with the tcR R package. The overlap coefficient, calculated on TCRB nucleotide sequences, was used to quantify repertoire sharing. Out-of-frame TCRB sequences from naive cells were analyzed to stand in for the pre-selection repertoire. Drawn from immuneACCESS, this table holds only the in-frame rearrangements with V and J called that TCRdb kept. Clones are partly lost; checked studies trace under half to an unresolved V gene and leave the rest unexplained. V, J and clone size reflect that table, while D and trimming were determined from the DNA. The sample includes 860,000 or so clones, with roughly a sixth observed a single time. Jointly, the top ten make up about 0.025% of the sample.

From a lookup of the germline V gene, CDR1 and CDR2 are LGHNA and YNFKEQ. Compared with germline, V lacks 2 bases and J lacks 7 bases; bases without a gene match: 6. Including the terminal cysteine and phenylalanine, the CDR3 comprises 15 residues. Of the read, only the CDR3 DNA is kept; its 45 bases are in frame from base 1. General conclusions and limits of the study: HLA sub-analyses involved small numbers of individuals, so any influence of HLA type on TCRB rearrangement remained unresolved. A moderate but significant shortening of TCRB CDR3 length was observed in type 1 diabetes patients in all four CD4+ subsets. PCR might favor shorter templates, but patient and control samples were amplified and corrected together, so any skew would affect both groups equally. Because cDNA was sequenced instead of genomic DNA, activated cells with high expression could be over-represented, although the groups did not differ in activation or CD3 levels. The naive, central memory and regulatory TCRB repertoires appeared to resemble one another more closely among patients than among healthy donors. At VDJ recombination sites, type 1 diabetes patients had fewer insertions and more deleted nucleotides, which implies abnormalities in thymic rearrangement.

Each donor gave one peripheral blood draw, approximately 110 mL on average, collected into heparinised tubes. Using a panel that included CD45RO, CCR7, CD25, CD127, CD95 and CD27, naive, central memory, regulatory and stem cell-like memory CD4+ T cells were sorted on a BD FACSAria II. All sorted populations exceeded 95% purity. PBMCs were isolated right away by Lymphoprep density gradient centrifugation and were stained directly, without culture. So that batch effects would be minimized, each experiment stained and sorted samples in pairs, pairing one healthy donor with one patient. This clone turned up a few times. Which antigen it targets is not known. Base qualities are not provided; no much larger clone lies one nucleotide away.

The sequencing input was naive CD4+ T cells from blood. Read against the paper, the sample's cell subset or site label means: true naive CD4+ T cells. In this chain, TRBV4-2 is recombined with TRBJ2-4; 9 central nucleotides agree with TRBD2. This sequence was found in a woman under 30 in good health. Here is the DNA: TGTGCCAGCAGCCAACTAGCGGGACGGTGGAACATTCAGTACTTC. This encodes CASSQLAGRWNIQYF.